One sample yielded the 4 T cell receptor beta chains listed below, sequenced in a study of T cell responses to AZD1222 COVID-19 vaccine. Only in-frame clones appear in the TCRdb table, and some are missing; sequencing was by immunoSEQ multiplex PCR. The profile shows about 100,000 clones, 85% to 90% of them singletons. Sample: peripheral blood, taken on day 0 of AZD1222 vaccination. The receptors were gathered from an adult in good health.

The rearrangement links TRBV28 to TRBJ2-3, with D maybe TRBD1 (6 bases). This CDR3 has 13 amino acids. The germline V and J ends were trimmed by 2 bases and 3 bases, with 6 bases remaining between them. Germline V lookup: CDR1 MDHEN, CDR2 SYDVKM. CDR3 nucleotides: TGTGCCAGCAGTTTACAGGGGACAGATACGCAGTATTTT. Encoded protein: CASSLQGTDTQYF.

The chain is built from TRBV5-1 and TRBJ1-3, with D perhaps TRBD1 (5 bases). CDR3 size: 13 residues. V was shortened by 4 bases and J by 7 bases, with 12 bases between the two germline ends. Germline loops: CDR1 SGHRS, CDR2 YFSETQ. CDR3 sequence (DNA): TGCGCCAGCAGCATGGAGGGACCTAACACCATATATTTT. Translated: CASSMEGPNTIYF.

This chain joins TRBV5-1 and TRBJ1-1; D not certain. Deletions cut 7 bases from V and 0 bases from J, with 13 bases between. This CDR3 is 14 amino acids long. CDR1 is SGHRS and CDR2 is YFSETQ in the germline V gene. CDR3 bases: TGCGCCAGCGGGGTGAACGGACTGAACACTGAAGCTTTCTTT. This gives the protein CASGVNGLNTEAFF.

The chain carries TRBV19 and TRBJ1-3; 7 bases match TRBD1. Germline lookup yields CDR1 LNHDA and CDR2 SQIVND (reference sequence). The CDR3 runs to 15 residues. Trimming cost V 6 bases and J 0 bases; bases outside gene matches: 5. The CDR3 region is CASSETGASGNTIYF. CDR3 in DNA: TGTGCCAGTAGCGAAACAGGGGCCTCTGGAAACACCATATATTTT. Variable domain in full (rest from reference TRBV19 and TRBJ1-3): DGGITQSPKYLFRKEGQNVTLSCEQNLNHDAMYWYRQDPGQGLRLIYYSQIVNDFQKGDIAEGYSVSREKKESFPLTVTSAQKNPTAFYLCASSETGASGNTIYFGEGSWLTVV.